Sequencing of this T cell receptor (beta chain) was carried out in a study of T cell clones after liver transplantation. On the study more broadly: Immunosuppression withdrawal was tried within 2 years after liver transplantation in this trial. Post-transplant blood was tracked for graft-donor-reactive T cell clones identified in a pre-transplant mixed lymphocyte reaction. Apart from three HCV-positive recipients, transplants were for non-autoimmune, non-viral reasons.

A note on this clone: Antigen specificity is unknown.

The CDR3 is made up of 15 amino acids. CDR1 is LGHNA, CDR2 YNFKEQ, per germline. V trimming: 4 bases; J trimming: 5 bases; junction bases outside the gene matches: 10. Profiled with immunoSEQ multiplex PCR; TCRdb holds only in-frame clones, not every one. Among 25,000 to 35,000 clones listed, 90% to 95% were seen once. Study-wide results and caveats: A larger donor-reactive than third-party decline suggested partial antigen-specific deletion.

The input for sequencing was CD8+ T cells from blood, taken 12 months after liver transplant. The chain carries TRBV4-2 and TRBJ2-7; 8 bases agree with TRBD2. The sequence was collected from a human patient who received a liver transplant. Some T cells may possibly be graft donor cells. CDR3 nucleotide sequence: TGTGCCAGCAGCCTACCGGGACTAGATTCACACGAGCAGTACTTC. This sequence encodes CASSLPGLDSHEQYF.